The 29 T cell receptor beta chains below come from one sample, sequenced in a study of blood T cell repertoires in COVID-19 (dated by TCRdb to 2020 to 2021). The library relied on the immunoSEQ multiplex PCR assay. Entries here come from immuneACCESS through TCRdb and include only in-frame sequences with V and J called. Some clones fail to appear in such tables; in the studies checked, an unresolved V gene covers under half of the shortfall, and the cause of the remainder is unknown. Recorded for this sample are about 250,000 clones; about 84% of them occurred a single time. Of the sample, about 7.4% is held by the ten largest clones. The sequenced material came from peripheral blood. These receptors were taken from a woman of 80 years or more with acute or convalescent COVID-19.

The gene calls are TRBV12-3 or TRBV12-4 and TRBJ2-5, with D possibly TRBD1 on 6 matching bases. Trimming took 6 bases from V and 5 from J, leaving 13 bases between them. This CDR3 spans 13 amino acids. CDR3 DNA: TGTGCCAGCAGGATTGGGGGCGGGGAGACCCAGTACTTC. It translates to CASRIGGGETQYF.

This chain joins TRBV19 and TRBJ2-7, with 8 bases aligning to TRBD1. V gave up 4 bases and J gave up 5 bases; unmatched junction bases: 4. The CDR3 length is 13 residues. Germline assignment: CDR1 LNHDA and CDR2 SQIVND (reference sequence). CDR3 nucleotides: TGTGCCAGTAGTAATCAGGGGGCAAACGAGCAGTACTTC. Protein sequence: CASSNQGANEQYF. The complete variable domain, with remaining parts taken from reference TRBV19 and TRBJ2-7, reads DGGITQSPKYLFRKEGQNVTLSCEQNLNHDAMYWYRQDPGQGLRLIYYSQIVNDFQKGDIAEGYSVSREKKESFPLTVTSAQKNPTAFYLCASSNQGANEQYFGPGTRLTVT.

This chain joins TRBV5-1 and TRBJ1-1; D gene ambiguous. The germline CDR1 and CDR2 sequences are SGHRS and YFSETQ. CDR3 length: 14 amino acids. Trimming cost V 3 bases and J 0 bases, with 9 bases left between them. The CDR3 is CASSSSLVNTEAFF. For the CDR3, the DNA is TGCGCCAGCAGCTCGAGTTTGGTGAACACTGAAGCTTTCTTT.

The chain carries TRBV18 and TRBJ2-7, with D tentatively TRBD2 (6 bases). The CDR3 loop spans 13 amino acids. The germline CDR1 and CDR2 sequences are KGHSH and LQKENI. The germline V and J ends were trimmed by 3 bases and 7 bases, with 13 bases remaining between them. The CDR3 protein is CASSPGRGREQYF. The DNA for the CDR3 is TGTGCCAGCTCACCCGGTAGAGGGAGGGAGCAGTACTTC.

V usage is TRBV5-1 and J usage is TRBJ2-3; 8 nucleotides match TRBD1. V shed 2 bases and J 2 bases; nucleotides not matched to a gene: 10. This CDR3 is built from 17 residues. The germline gives CDR1 SGHRS, CDR2 YFSETQ. The CDR3 spells CASSFPAAGGPTDTQYF. The DNA for the CDR3 is TGCGCCAGCAGCTTCCCTGCGGCAGGGGGCCCCACAGATACGCAGTATTTT.

This clone was counted a single time. This rearrangement joins TRBV11-3 to TRBJ2-3, with a possible D match to TRBD1 (5 bases). Germline values: CDR1 SGHNT, CDR2 YENEEA. V lost 5 bases to trimming and J lost 3 bases, with 15 bases between them. CDR3 size: 15 residues. The CDR3 reads CASSRRAGSTDTQYF. The CDR3 nucleotides read TGTGCCAGCAGCCGAAGGGCAGGGTCAACAGATACGCAGTATTTT.

This clone was counted only a few times. The chain uses TRBV1 and TRBJ1-4. TRBV1 is reported as a pseudogene. The length of the CDR3 is 16 residues. CDR3: CTSSPLFGGVREKLFF. CDR3 nucleotide sequence: TGCACCAGCAGTCCCCTCTTCGGGGGTGTTCGTGAAAAACTGTTTTTT.

This clone was counted only a few times. V is TRBV5-1 and J is TRBJ1-1, with D unclear. Germline V gene lookup returns CDR1 SGHRS and CDR2 YFSETQ. Trimming cost V 3 bases and J 1 base, with 4 bases left between them. The CDR3 runs 12 residues. Here the CDR3 reads CASSYRNTEAFF. CDR3 nucleotide sequence: TGCGCCAGCAGCTACAGGAACACTGAAGCTTTCTTT.

This clone was picked up a small number of times. The rearrangement links TRBV18 to TRBJ1-1; 8 nucleotides match TRBD1. Germline V lookup: CDR1 KGHSH, CDR2 LQKENI. Trimming at V came to 4 bases and at J to 3 bases, leaving 4 bases not matched to a gene. This CDR3 contains 14 residues. CDR3 DNA sequence: TGTGCCAGCTCACGGGACAGGCAGGACACTGAAGCTTTCTTT. Encoded protein: CASSRDRQDTEAFF.

The V and J genes are TRBV5-1 and TRBJ2-2, with D perhaps TRBD1 (6 bases). The V gene's germline CDR1 is SGHRS and CDR2 YFSETQ. The CDR3 loop spans 14 amino acids. Deletions cut 2 bases from V and 7 bases from J, with 12 bases between. The CDR3 region is CASSLTGQDGELFF. The CDR3 nucleotides read TGCGCCAGCAGCTTAACAGGGCAGGACGGGGAGCTGTTTTTT.

This clone was counted only a few times. The chain couples TRBV2 to TRBJ1-1; D gene ambiguous. This CDR3 spans 14 amino acids. Germline values: CDR1 SNHLY, CDR2 FYNNEI. V was pared by 5 bases and J by 0 bases, with 10 bases between. CDR3 nucleotides: TGTGCCAGCAGTTGGACTCTACTGAACACTGAAGCTTTCTTT. As protein: CASSWTLLNTEAFF.

The rearrangement joins TRBV6-4 to TRBJ1-2; 11 bases are shared with TRBD1. Per the germline V gene, CDR1 is MRHNA and CDR2 is SNTAGT. The CDR3 has 14 amino acids. V was clipped by 6 bases and J by 6 bases; unmatched bases: 6. CDR3 in amino acids: CASSDGTGGHGYTF. CDR3 in DNA: TGTGCCAGCAGCGACGGGACAGGGGGGCATGGCTACACCTTC.

DNA of the CDR3: TGCGCCAGCAGTGCCTCGGGTCAAGAGGAGACCCAGTACTTC. Protein: CASSASGQEETQYF. V gene TRBV10-1 combines with J gene TRBJ2-5; D remains unclear. Germline V gene sequence: CDR1 WNHNN, CDR2 SYGVQD (reference sequence). The CDR3 spans 14 residues. With 4 bases removed from V and 5 bases from J, the gap between germline ends came to 14 bases.

This chain uses TRBV6-4 with TRBJ2-2, with 11 bases matching TRBD2. Looked up from germline, CDR1 is MRHNA and CDR2 is SNTAGT. V shed 4 bases, J shed 3 bases, and the junction held 1 base outside the gene matches. The CDR3 spans 15 residues. CDR3 nucleotide sequence: TGTGCCAGCAGTGTACTAGCGGGAGACACCGGGGAGCTGTTTTTT. Its protein is CASSVLAGDTGELFF.

The rearrangement uses TRBV12-3 or TRBV12-4 and TRBJ2-2; tentative D call: TRBD2 (7 bases). V dropped 7 bases and J dropped 6 bases, with 12 bases sitting between them. The CDR3 sequence is 13 residues long. The CDR3 nucleotides read TGTGCCAGCAAGGGGGGGGCCCCCGGGGAGCTGTTTTTT. Protein sequence: CASKGGAPGELFF.

The chain recombines TRBV7-8 with TRBJ2-7, with 8 bases lining up with TRBD1. From germline, CDR1 is SGHVS and CDR2 FQNEAQ. The CDR3 consists of 14 residues. Germline trimming cut 5 bases from V and 3 bases from J; bases unmatched to any gene: 6. The CDR3, as DNA: TGTGCCAGCAGCCCACGGACAGGGATCTACGAGCAGTACTTC. As protein: CASSPRTGIYEQYF. The full variable domain, rest sourced from reference TRBV7-8 and TRBJ2-7, is GAGVSQSPRYKVAKRGQDVALRCDPISGHVSLFWYQQALGQGPEFLTYFQNEAQLDKSGLPSDRFFAERPEGSVSTLKIQRTQQEDSAVYLCASSPRTGIYEQYFGPGTRLTVT.

In this sample, this clone turned up a few times. The CDR3 bases are TGTGCCAGCAGTCATATGGGGACAGGGAACAATGAGCAGTTCTTC. Residues: CASSHMGTGNNEQFF. The chain carries TRBV27 and TRBJ2-1; 9 bases match TRBD1. After removal of 5 bases from V and 5 bases from J, the junction contained 7 bases not matched to a gene. The CDR3 contains 15 residues. CDR1 is MNHEY, CDR2 SMNVEV, per germline (reference sequence).

The V call is TRBV4-1, the J call TRBJ1-6; D ambiguous. CDR1 and CDR2 (germline): MGHRA, YSYEKL. V dropped 4 bases and J dropped 6 bases, with 16 bases sitting between them. This CDR3 has 16 amino acids. For the CDR3, the DNA is TGCGCCAGCAGCCCAATTGGCCGGGAGATTAATTCACCCCTCCACTTT. This translates into CASSPIGREINSPLHF.

The chain couples TRBV5-1 to TRBJ1-2, with 9 bases identical to TRBD1. This CDR3 has 16 amino acids. CDR1 is SGHRS and CDR2 is YFSETQ in the germline V gene. V lost 2 bases and J lost 4; bases outside the gene matches: 9. CDR3 in amino acids: CASSLGVTGGAYGYTF. The CDR3 DNA reads as TGCGCCAGCAGCTTAGGGGTGACAGGGGGTGCCTATGGCTACACCTTC.

This clone was recorded once. The chain links TRBV3-1 (or the pseudogene TRBV3-2) to TRBJ1-2; 9 bases are shared with TRBD1. The CDR3 spans 14 residues. Per the germline V gene, CDR1 is LGHDT and CDR2 is YNNKEL (reference sequence). V lost 4 bases and J lost 2; bases outside the gene matches: 2. The CDR3 DNA is TGTGCCAGCAGCCCGGGACAGGGAAACTATGGCTACACCTTC. This encodes CASSPGQGNYGYTF.

The rearrangement links TRBV3-1 (or the pseudogene TRBV3-2) to TRBJ1-6; D not certain. The CDR3 length is 14 residues. The germline V and J ends were trimmed by 1 base and 12 bases, with 13 bases remaining between them. The germline CDR1 and CDR2 sequences are LGHDT and YNNKEL (reference sequence). The CDR3 bases are TGTGCCAGCAGCCAAGTCTCTGGGAGTTTACCCCTCCACTTT. Translating gives CASSQVSGSLPLHF.

CDR3 sequence reads: CASSQAGLDTQYF. The CDR3, as DNA: TGTGCCAGCAGCCAGGCGGGATTAGATACGCAGTATTTT. J is TRBJ2-3 and V is TRBV14; tentatively, D is TRBD2 (6 bases). The CDR3 has 13 residues. CDR1 and CDR2 from the germline V gene are SGHDN and FVKESK. Trimming shortened V by 3 bases and J by 5 bases, and 9 bases separated the two germline ends.

The chain uses TRBV2 and TRBJ2-2; perhaps TRBD2 as D (6 bases). The CDR3 consists of 15 residues. Germline V gene data show CDR1 as SNHLY and CDR2 as FYNNEI. V was trimmed by 7 bases and J by 4 bases, leaving 16 bases between them. CDR3 region: CASTRGTLGTGELFF. CDR3 nucleotide sequence: TGTGCCAGCACTAGAGGGACTCTCGGCACCGGGGAGCTGTTTTTT. Drawing the rest from reference TRBV2 and TRBJ2-2, the complete variable domain is EPEVTQTPSHQVTQMGQEVILRCVPISNHLYFYWYRQILGQKVEFLVSFYNNEISEKSEIFDDQFSVERPDGSNFTLKIRSTKLEDSAMYFCASTRGTLGTGELFFGEGSRLTVL.

The rearrangement joins TRBV24-1 to TRBJ2-2, with D perhaps matching TRBD2 (5 bases). The CDR3 spans 16 residues. CDR1 and CDR2 (germline): KGHDR, SFDVKD. V gave up 4 bases and J gave up 3 bases, with 14 bases separating them. CDR3 in amino acids: CATSEISAPHTGELFF. CDR3 nucleotide sequence: TGTGCCACCAGTGAGATTAGCGCCCCGCACACCGGGGAGCTGTTTTTT.

The genes are TRBV19 and TRBJ2-7; D not certain. The CDR3 spans 14 residues. Germline CDR1 LNHDA, CDR2 SQIVND (reference sequence). The germline V and J ends were trimmed by 0 bases and 0 bases, with 6 bases remaining between them. The CDR3 DNA reads TGTGCCAGTAGTATAGACAGAAGCTCCTACGAGCAGTACTTC. It is translated as CASSIDRSSYEQYF.

V gene TRBV28 combines with J gene TRBJ1-5; 7 bases agree with TRBD1. CDR3 length equals 11 residues. Germline V lookup: CDR1 MDHEN, CDR2 SYDVKM. V shed 5 bases and J 15 bases; nucleotides not matched to a gene: 7. In DNA form, the CDR3 reads TGTGCCAGCAGTCGTGACAGGGATTTGCATTTT. It is translated as CASSRDRDLHF.

Only one count was recorded for this clone. V is TRBV5-4 and J is TRBJ1-4; TRBD1 is a possible D gene (5 bases). The CDR3 is made up of 17 amino acids. From germline, CDR1 is SGHNT and CDR2 YYREEE (reference sequence). With 0 bases removed from V and 1 base from J, the gap between germline ends came to 13 bases. CDR3: CASSLAGTGGTNEKLFF. In nucleotides, the CDR3 is TGTGCCAGCAGCTTGGCCGGTACAGGCGGAACTAATGAAAAACTGTTTTTT.

A note on this clone: Other nucleotide sequences in the sample specify the same CDR3. This chain connects TRBV6-4 to TRBJ2-7; TRBD1 is a possible D gene (5 bases). The V end was cut by 3 bases, the J end by 3 bases, with 12 bases between. Per the germline V gene, CDR1 is MRHNA and CDR2 is SNTAGT. CDR3 length: 14 residues. CDR3 region: CASSEGAGNYEQYF. DNA of the CDR3: TGTGCCAGCAGTGAAGGGGCAGGGAACTACGAGCAGTACTTC.

This clone has just a few counts. The rearrangement joins TRBV7-3 to TRBJ2-7; the D gene is possibly TRBD1 (6 bases). The germline V gene encodes CDR1 SGHTA and CDR2 FQGTGA. The V end was cut by 5 bases, the J end by 7 bases, with 18 bases between. This CDR3 region has 14 residues. CDR3 DNA sequence: TGTGCCAGCAGCCTCACCCCGACAGGTTTAGAGCAGTACTTC. Amino acids: CASSLTPTGLEQYF.